The 20 T cell receptor beta chains presented below share a single source sample, sequenced in a study of blood T cell repertoires in COVID-19. Sequencing used immunoSEQ multiplex PCR; TCRdb keeps in-frame clones, though not all of them. The table shows about 280,000 clones, with about nine tenths occurring only once. The sample was peripheral blood. These receptors all stem from a man aged 40-49 years with active or convalescent COVID-19.

The chain combines TRBV5-1 with TRBJ1-2; D may be TRBD1 (5 bases). Trimming cost V 2 bases and J 7 bases, with 12 bases left between them. Germline CDR1 reads SGHRS; CDR2 reads YFSETQ. The CDR3 is made up of 13 amino acids. CDR3 coding DNA: TGCGCCAGCAGCTTCGGGGGGGTCTCTGGCTACACCTTC. As protein: CASSFGGVSGYTF.

The chain is built from TRBV24-1 and TRBJ1-5; TRBD1 is a possible D gene (5 bases). Germline CDR1 and CDR2: KGHDR and SFDVKD. The germline V and J ends were trimmed by 4 bases and 7 bases, with 13 bases remaining between them. This CDR3 region has 14 residues. CDR3 sequence (DNA): TGTGCCACCAGTGAAGGCAGGGTGGAACAGCCCCAGCATTTT. Translating it yields CATSEGRVEQPQHF.

The chain carries TRBV9 and TRBJ2-7, with D tentatively TRBD1 (6 bases). The V gene lost 3 bases and the J gene lost 5 bases, with 18 bases spanning the gap. Germline CDR1 SGDLS, CDR2 YYNGEE. The CDR3 has 15 residues. CDR3 in amino acids: CASSGVGNRENEQYF. CDR3 sequence (DNA): TGTGCCAGCAGCGGGGTCGGGAACAGGGAAAACGAGCAGTACTTC.

This clone came up once. The chain uses TRBV11-2 and TRBJ2-3; a possible D gene is TRBD2 (6 bases). The CDR3 extends over 15 amino acids. Trimming removed 1 base from V and 2 bases from J, with 10 bases in between. Germline CDR1 SGHAT, CDR2 FQNNGV. CDR3 DNA: TGTGCCAGCAGCTTAGGGAGGGGCCTCACAGATACGCAGTATTTT. Translation: CASSLGRGLTDTQYF.

The V call is TRBV6-5, the J call TRBJ2-2, with D perhaps matching TRBD2 (6 bases). CDR3 size: 15 residues. The V end lost 5 bases, the J end lost 1 base, and 11 bases lay between the germline ends. CDR1 MNHEY and CDR2 SVGAGI come from the germline V gene. CDR3 coding DNA: TGTGCCAGCAGTAGTTTTAGCGGGAACACCGGGGAGCTGTTTTTT. This codes for CASSSFSGNTGELFF.

The chain links TRBV2 to TRBJ2-2; 9 positions agree with TRBD2. The J segment lost 3 bases and the V segment lost 5 bases, leaving 4 bases of the junction unmatched. The CDR3 has 15 residues. CDR1 and CDR2 (germline): SNHLY, FYNNEI. The CDR3 bases are TGTGCCAGCAGTCCTAGCGGGGCCTACACCGGGGAGCTGTTTTTT. It codes for CASSPSGAYTGELFF.

This clone has more than one count but fewer than ten. J is TRBJ1-2 and V is TRBV5-4, with 8 bases lining up with TRBD1. This CDR3 spans 13 amino acids. Looked up from germline, CDR1 is SGHNT and CDR2 is YYREEE (reference sequence). The trim removed 4 bases at V and 6 bases at J, leaving 5 bases unmatched. The CDR3 protein is CASSIGQGDGYTF. In DNA form, the CDR3 reads TGTGCCAGCAGCATCGGACAGGGCGATGGCTACACCTTC.

This rearrangement joins TRBV28 to TRBJ1-1; D not certain. CDR3 length equals 11 residues. CDR1 is MDHEN and CDR2 is SYDVKM in the germline V gene. With 4 bases removed from V and 8 bases from J, the gap between germline ends came to 8 bases. Here the CDR3 DNA reads TGTGCCAGCAGTTCGAGGATAGAAGCTTTCTTT. As protein: CASSSRIEAFF.

The V gene is TRBV14, the J gene TRBJ2-7; D unresolved. The V end lost 0 bases, the J end lost 5 bases, and 5 bases lay between the germline ends. Per germline, CDR1 SGHDN and CDR2 FVKESK. The CDR3 covers 12 residues. The chain's CDR3 is CASSQERHEQYF. In nucleotides, the CDR3 is TGTGCCAGCAGCCAAGAGAGGCACGAGCAGTACTTC.

The chain links TRBV19 to TRBJ1-4, with a tentative D call TRBD1 (5 bases). The CDR3 contains 14 residues. Germline loops: CDR1 LNHDA, CDR2 SQIVND (reference sequence). V was shortened by 9 bases and J by 0 bases, with 11 bases between the two germline ends. The CDR3 sequence is CARPVRATNEKLFF. The CDR3 coding sequence is TGTGCCAGGCCCGTCAGGGCAACTAATGAAAAACTGTTTTTT.

The V gene is TRBV2, the J gene TRBJ1-5; D might be TRBD1 (6 bases). Trimming shortened V by 7 bases and J by 5 bases, and 12 bases separated the two germline ends. Per the germline V gene, CDR1 is SNHLY and CDR2 is FYNNEI. The CDR3 is 13 residues long. CDR3 DNA: TGTGCCAGCACGCCACAGGGAGATCAGCCCCAGCATTTT. Protein product: CASTPQGDQPQHF.

This clone has more than one count but fewer than ten. The chain uses TRBV4-2 and TRBJ2-7; 12 bases are a match to TRBD2. With 0 bases clipped from V and 5 bases from J, the junction kept 17 bases outside the gene matches. In germline, CDR1 is LGHNA, CDR2 YNFKEQ. The CDR3 is made up of 20 amino acids. CDR3 protein: CASSQESRLRSSGRVHEQYF. CDR3 coding DNA: TGTGCCAGCAGCCAAGAAAGTAGGCTTAGGTCTAGCGGGAGGGTCCACGAGCAGTACTTC.

The rearrangement joins TRBV19 to TRBJ1-2; unclear D gene. Germline CDR1 is LNHDA and CDR2 is SQIVND (reference sequence). The CDR3 is 15 amino acids. Trimming shortened V by 7 bases and J by 8 bases, and 23 bases separated the two germline ends. The CDR3: CASIDGQVHEEGYTF. The CDR3, as DNA: TGTGCCAGTATTGATGGTCAAGTTCACGAGGAGGGCTACACCTTC.

The chain joins TRBV19 to TRBJ2-3; 12 bases are a match to TRBD2. This CDR3 has 15 amino acids. Germline trimming cut 6 bases from V and 3 bases from J; bases unmatched to any gene: 4. Germline V gives CDR1 LNHDA, CDR2 SQIVND (reference sequence). The CDR3 DNA reads TGTGCCAGTAGAAAGACTAGCGGGAGAACAGATACGCAGTATTTT. This gives the protein CASRKTSGRTDTQYF. Complete variable domain (other parts from reference TRBV19 and TRBJ2-3): DGGITQSPKYLFRKEGQNVTLSCEQNLNHDAMYWYRQDPGQGLRLIYYSQIVNDFQKGDIAEGYSVSREKKESFPLTVTSAQKNPTAFYLCASRKTSGRTDTQYFGPGTRLTVL.

The V and J genes are TRBV6-5 and TRBJ2-3, with D possibly being TRBD2 (6 bases). The CDR3 is made up of 16 amino acids. Germline V lookup: CDR1 MNHEY, CDR2 SVGAGI. V dropped 0 bases and J dropped 0 bases, with 10 bases sitting between them. The CDR3 is CASSYSASVSTDTQYF. The CDR3 DNA reads TGTGCCAGCAGTTACTCGGCTAGCGTGAGCACAGATACGCAGTATTTT.

The rearrangement uses TRBV19 and TRBJ2-2; D is possibly TRBD1 (6 bases). This CDR3 has 18 residues. The germline gives CDR1 LNHDA, CDR2 SQIVND (reference sequence). V was shortened by 0 bases and J by 1 base, with 15 bases between the two germline ends. CDR3 sequence reads: CASSIDASGTMNTGELFF. Here the CDR3 DNA reads TGTGCCAGTAGTATAGATGCCTCAGGGACAATGAACACCGGGGAGCTGTTTTTT.

This chain joins TRBV6-4 and TRBJ2-7; TRBD2 agrees at 16 bases. The CDR3 totals 14 residues. Trimming removed 3 bases from V and 8 bases from J; junction bases left unmatched: 1. Germline loops: CDR1 MRHNA, CDR2 SNTAGT. The CDR3 DNA reads as TGTGCCAGCAGTGAGGGACTAGCGGGGGGGCAGCAGTACTTC. It codes for CASSEGLAGGQQYF.

This rearrangement joins TRBV6-4 to TRBJ2-2, with D unclear. Germline assignment: CDR1 MRHNA and CDR2 SNTAGT. With 6 bases removed from V and 4 bases from J, the gap between germline ends came to 12 bases. This CDR3 is 14 amino acids long. For the CDR3, the DNA is TGTGCCAGCAGAGCACAGCCGACCACCGGGGAGCTGTTTTTT. Translated: CASRAQPTTGELFF.

The chain links TRBV6-4 to TRBJ1-1; the D gene is possibly TRBD1 (6 bases). This CDR3 is built from 20 residues. V lost 1 base to trimming and J lost 6 bases, with 30 bases between them. CDR1 is MRHNA, CDR2 SNTAGT, per germline. The CDR3 coding sequence is TGTGCCAGCAGTGACTTCTTCGCAGGGGCACGGTCGATTCATCTGGCTGAAGCTTTCTTT. Its translation: CASSDFFAGARSIHLAEAFF.

This chain connects TRBV12-3 or TRBV12-4 to TRBJ1-1; D gene ambiguous. Trimming removed 1 base at V and 1 base at J, with 4 bases between. The length of the CDR3 is 13 residues. The CDR3 sequence: CASSLDGNTEAFF. The CDR3 region has the DNA TGTGCCAGCAGTTTAGACGGGAACACTGAAGCTTTCTTT.